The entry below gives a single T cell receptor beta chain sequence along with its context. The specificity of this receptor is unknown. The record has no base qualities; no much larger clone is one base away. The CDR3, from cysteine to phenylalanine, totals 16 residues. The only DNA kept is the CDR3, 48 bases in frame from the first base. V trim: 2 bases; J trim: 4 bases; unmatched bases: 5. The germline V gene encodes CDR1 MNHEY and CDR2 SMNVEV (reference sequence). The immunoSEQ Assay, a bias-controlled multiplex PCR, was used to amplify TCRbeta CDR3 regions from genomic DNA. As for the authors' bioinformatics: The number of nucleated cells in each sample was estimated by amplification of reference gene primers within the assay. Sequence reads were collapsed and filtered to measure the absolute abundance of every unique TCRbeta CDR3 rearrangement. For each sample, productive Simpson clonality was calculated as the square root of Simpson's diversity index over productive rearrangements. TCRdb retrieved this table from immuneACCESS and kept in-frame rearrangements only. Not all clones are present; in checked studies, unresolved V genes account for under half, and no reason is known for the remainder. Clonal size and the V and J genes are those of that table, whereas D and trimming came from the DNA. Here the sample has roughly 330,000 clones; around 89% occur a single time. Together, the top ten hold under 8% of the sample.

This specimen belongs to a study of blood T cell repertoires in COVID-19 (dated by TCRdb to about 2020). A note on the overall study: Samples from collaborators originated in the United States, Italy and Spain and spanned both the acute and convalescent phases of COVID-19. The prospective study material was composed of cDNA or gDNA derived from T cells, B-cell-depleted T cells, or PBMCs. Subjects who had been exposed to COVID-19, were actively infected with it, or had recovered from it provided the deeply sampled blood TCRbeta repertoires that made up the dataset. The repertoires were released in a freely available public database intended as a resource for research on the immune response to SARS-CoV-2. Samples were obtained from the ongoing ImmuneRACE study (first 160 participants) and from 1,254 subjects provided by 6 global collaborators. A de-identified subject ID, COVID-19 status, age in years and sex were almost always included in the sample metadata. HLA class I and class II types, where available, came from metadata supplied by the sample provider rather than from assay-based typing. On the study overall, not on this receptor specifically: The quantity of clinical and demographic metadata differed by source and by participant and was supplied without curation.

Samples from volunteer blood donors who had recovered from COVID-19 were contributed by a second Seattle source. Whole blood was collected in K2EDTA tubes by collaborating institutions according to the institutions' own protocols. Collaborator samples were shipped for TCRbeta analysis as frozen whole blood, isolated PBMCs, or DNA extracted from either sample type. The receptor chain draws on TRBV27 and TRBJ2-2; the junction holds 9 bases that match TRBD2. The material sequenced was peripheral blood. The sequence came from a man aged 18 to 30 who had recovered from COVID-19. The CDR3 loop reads CASSLRLAGTTGELFF. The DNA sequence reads TGTGCCAGCAGTTTAAGGCTAGCGGGAACCACCGGGGAGCTGTTTTTT.